Listed here are 10 T cell receptor beta chains from one sample, sequenced in a study of cytomegalovirus exposure and HLA in healthy donors. Both 60 Vbeta primers and 13 Jbeta primers went into the PCR. The protocol was immunoSEQ multiplex PCR, while the TCRdb copy is restricted to in-frame clones and leaves out a portion. The table records approximately 130,000 clones, around 72% of them present only once. Sequenced input: PBMCs. Receptors were obtained from a woman aged 50 to 60 in good health and CMV-seropositive.

This chain joins TRBV6-6 and TRBJ2-2, with 7 bases fitting TRBD1. This CDR3 has 16 amino acids. Trimming at V came to 4 bases and at J to 5 bases, leaving 10 bases not matched to a gene. CDR1 is MNHNY and CDR2 is SVGAGI in the germline V gene (reference sequence). The CDR3 nucleotides are TGTGCCAGCAGTTCCTTGACAGGGAGAGGAACCGGGGAGCTGTTTTTT. It specifies CASSSLTGRGTGELFF.

The CDR3 loop is CASSSGAAGTRYEQYF. The DNA of the CDR3 is TGTGCCAGCAGCTCCGGGGCCGCCGGGACTAGGTACGAGCAGTACTTC. V gene TRBV5-6 combines with J gene TRBJ2-7, with 8 bases identical to TRBD2. CDR3 length: 16 amino acids. CDR1 and CDR2 (germline): SGHDT, YYEEEE. The V segment lost 3 bases and the J segment 4 bases; nucleotides outside the gene matches: 12.

The rearrangement links TRBV9 to TRBJ2-3, with 15 bases lining up with TRBD2. The CDR3 has 19 amino acids. Germline CDR1 reads SGDLS; CDR2 reads YYNGEE. V shed 0 bases and J 6 bases; nucleotides not matched to a gene: 11. The DNA of the CDR3 is TGTGCCAGCAGCGTAGCTGGACTAGCGGGAGGGCCTCCATGGGATACGCAGTATTTT. It yields the protein CASSVAGLAGGPPWDTQYF.

The sample holds a few counts of this clone. V usage is TRBV7-9 and J usage is TRBJ1-1; TRBD1 matches 7 bases. With 6 bases clipped from V and 1 base from J, the junction kept 2 bases outside the gene matches. The CDR3 has 13 residues. Germline V gives CDR1 SEHNR, CDR2 FQNEAQ (reference sequence). In DNA, the CDR3 is TGTGCCAGCAGTTCAGGGGGGAACACTGAAGCTTTCTTT. Translation gives CASSSGGNTEAFF. Supplemented by reference TRBV7-9 and TRBJ1-1, the full variable domain reads DTGVSQNPRHKITKRGQNVTFRCDPISEHNRLYWYRQTLGQGPEFLTYFQNEAQLEKSRLLSDRFSAERPKGSFSTLEIQRTEQGDSAMYLCASSSGGNTEAFFGQGTRLTVV.

As DNA, the CDR3 is TGTGCCAGCTCACCACGGGAGGGAGTTACTGGAAACACCATATATTTT. Protein product: CASSPREGVTGNTIYF. The chain uses TRBV18 and TRBJ1-3; D gene uncertain. Germline lookup yields CDR1 KGHSH and CDR2 LQKENI. The CDR3 totals 16 residues. Trimming removed 1 base from V and 2 bases from J, with 12 bases in between.

The chain is built from TRBV7-9 and TRBJ2-7; maybe TRBD2 (5 bases). The CDR3 covers 16 residues. CDR1 is SEHNR, CDR2 FQNEAQ, per germline (reference sequence). V was clipped by 10 bases and J by 2 bases, with 24 bases between them. The CDR3 bases are TGTGCCATCCTCCGGACTGGGAGCGGTTTGCCCTACGAGCAGTACTTC. This encodes CAILRTGSGLPYEQYF.

The chain has TRBV11-2 and TRBJ2-1; TRBD2 matches 11 bases. Germline V gene lookup returns CDR1 SGHAT and CDR2 FQNNGV. CDR3 length equals 16 residues. V dropped 5 bases and J dropped 5; count of bases not matched to a gene: 8. The CDR3: CASSPRLAGIHNEQFF. CDR3 sequence (DNA): TGTGCCAGCAGCCCCAGACTAGCGGGAATCCACAATGAGCAGTTCTTC.

This chain uses TRBV5-1 with TRBJ2-7, with D perhaps TRBD2 (5 bases). The CDR3 loop spans 12 amino acids. Germline CDR1 is SGHRS and CDR2 is YFSETQ. With 2 bases removed from V and 6 bases from J, the gap between germline ends came to 9 bases. The DNA for the CDR3 is TGCGCCAGCAGCTTAGGCGGGCGCGAGCAGTACTTC. It yields the protein CASSLGGREQYF.

This chain uses TRBV9 with TRBJ2-4; 11 bases match TRBD2. Trimming cost V 4 bases and J 1 base; bases outside gene matches: 7. CDR3 length: 17 amino acids. The germline CDR1 and CDR2 sequences are SGDLS and YYNGEE. CDR3 protein: CASSPQRTSGAKNIQYF. For the CDR3, the DNA is TGTGCCAGCAGCCCCCAGAGGACTAGCGGGGCCAAAAACATTCAGTACTTC. The full variable domain, its missing parts supplied by reference TRBV9 and TRBJ2-4, is DSGVTQTPKHLITATGQRVTLRCSPRSGDLSVYWYQQSLDQGLQFLIQYYNGEERAKGNILERFSAQQFPDLHSELNLSSLELGDSALYFCASSPQRTSGAKNIQYFGAGTRLSVL.

V and J are TRBV5-1 and TRBJ2-1; tentative D call: TRBD1 (5 bases). The CDR3 is made up of 16 amino acids. The germline CDR1 and CDR2 sequences are SGHRS and YFSETQ. With 0 bases removed from V and 0 bases from J, the gap between germline ends came to 10 bases. CDR3 sequence reads: CASSLEGPRSYNEQFF. CDR3 nucleotides: TGCGCCAGCAGCTTGGAGGGGCCCCGCTCCTACAATGAGCAGTTCTTC.